This record covers a single T cell receptor (beta chain). This sample stems from a study of blood T cells in healthy people across ages. A second about 6 to 12 cycle PCR used barcoded and J-beta primers. TCRdb ran MiXCR on the 5' RACE reads and lists one entry per CDR3 protein. Here the sample spans some 800,000 distinct CDR3 sequences, 20% to 30% being singletons. This CDR3 spans 14 amino acids. V dropped 11 bases and J dropped 1; count of bases not matched to a gene: 8. The germline gives CDR1 MNHEY, CDR2 SVGEGT. The sample was also reused in another study, on T cells of mothers and their children.

Sequenced input: blood. This receptor was taken from a boy between 10 and 17 years old in good health. The chain uses TRBV6-2 or TRBV6-3 and TRBJ2-1, with 7 bases lining up with TRBD2. CDR3 DNA sequence: TGTGCCTCAAAGGGAGGGGCGTCCTACAATGAGCAGTTCTTC. The encoded protein is CASKGGASYNEQFF.